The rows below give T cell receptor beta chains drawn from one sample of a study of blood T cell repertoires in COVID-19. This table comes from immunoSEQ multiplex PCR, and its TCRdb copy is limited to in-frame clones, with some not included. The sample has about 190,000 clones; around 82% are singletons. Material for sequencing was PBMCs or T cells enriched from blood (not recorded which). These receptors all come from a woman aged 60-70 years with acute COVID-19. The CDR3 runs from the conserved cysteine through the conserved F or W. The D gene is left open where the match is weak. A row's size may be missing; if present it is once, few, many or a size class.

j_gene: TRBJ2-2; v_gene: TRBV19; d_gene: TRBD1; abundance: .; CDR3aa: CASSSRTGGPGELFF; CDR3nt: TGTGCCAGTAGTTCCCGGACAGGGGGCCCCGGGGAGCTGTTTTTT
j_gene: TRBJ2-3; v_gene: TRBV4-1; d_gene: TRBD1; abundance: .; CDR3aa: CASSLGTASTDTQYF; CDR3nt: TGCGCCAGCAGCCTAGGGACAGCTAGCACAGATACGCAGTATTTT
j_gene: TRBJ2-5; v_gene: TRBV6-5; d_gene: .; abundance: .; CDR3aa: CASSYLTDQETQYF; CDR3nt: TGTGCCAGCAGTTACCTGACAGATCAAGAGACCCAGTACTTC
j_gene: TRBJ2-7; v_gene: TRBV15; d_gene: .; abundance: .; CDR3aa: CATSRDMGGPYEQYF; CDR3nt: TGTGCCACCAGCAGAGATATGGGGGGACCCTACGAGCAGTACTTC
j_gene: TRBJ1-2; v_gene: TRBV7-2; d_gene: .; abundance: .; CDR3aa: CASSLEYRGSYGYTF; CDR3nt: TGTGCCAGCAGCTTAGAGTATAGGGGTAGCTATGGCTACACCTTC
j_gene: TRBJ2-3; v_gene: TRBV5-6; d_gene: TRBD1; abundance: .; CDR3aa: CASSATGVSSDTQYF; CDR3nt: TGTGCCAGCAGCGCGACAGGGGTTAGTTCAGATACGCAGTATTTT
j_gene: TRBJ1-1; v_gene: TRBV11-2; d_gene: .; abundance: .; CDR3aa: CASSLAFIMGAEAFF; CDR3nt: TGTGCCAGCAGCTTAGCCTTCATCATGGGCGCTGAAGCTTTCTTT
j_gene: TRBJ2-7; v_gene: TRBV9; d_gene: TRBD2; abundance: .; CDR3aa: CASSTSGFSYEQYF; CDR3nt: TGTGCCAGCAGTACTAGCGGATTCTCCTACGAGCAGTACTTC
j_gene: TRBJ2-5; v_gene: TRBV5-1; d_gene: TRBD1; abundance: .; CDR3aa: CASSFRDSQETQYF; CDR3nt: TGCGCCAGCAGCTTCCGGGACAGCCAAGAGACCCAGTACTTC
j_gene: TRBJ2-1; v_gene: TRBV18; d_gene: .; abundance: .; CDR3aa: CASSPPLGSINEQFF; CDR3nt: TGTGCCAGCTCACCACCCCTAGGGAGTATAAATGAGCAGTTCTTC
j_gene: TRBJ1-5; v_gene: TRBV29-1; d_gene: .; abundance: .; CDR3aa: CSVETRPGQPQHF; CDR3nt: TGCAGCGTTGAAACCCGTCCGGGTCAGCCCCAGCATTTT
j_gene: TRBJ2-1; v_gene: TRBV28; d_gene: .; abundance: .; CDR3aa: CASSLSIIRQARYNEQFF; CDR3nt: TGTGCCAGCAGTTTATCCATCATAAGACAGGCGCGATACAATGAGCAGTTCTTC
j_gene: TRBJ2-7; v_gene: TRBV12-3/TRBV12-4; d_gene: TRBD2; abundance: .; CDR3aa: CASTSSGSYEQYF; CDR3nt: TGTGCCAGCACCTCTAGCGGCTCCTACGAGCAGTACTTC
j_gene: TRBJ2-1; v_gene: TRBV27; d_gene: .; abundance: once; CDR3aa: CASRNRQYNEQFF; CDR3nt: TGTGCCAGCAGGAACAGACAGTACAATGAGCAGTTCTTC
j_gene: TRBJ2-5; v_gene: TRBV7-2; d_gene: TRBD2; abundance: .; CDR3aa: CASSLVAGGPTQYF; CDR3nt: TGTGCCAGCAGCTTAGTTGCGGGGGGTCCGACCCAGTACTTC
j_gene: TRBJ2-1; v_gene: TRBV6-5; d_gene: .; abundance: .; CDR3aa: CASSSPHGGSAGEQFF; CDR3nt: TGTGCCAGCAGTTCCCCCCATGGGGGCTCGGCGGGTGAGCAGTTCTTC